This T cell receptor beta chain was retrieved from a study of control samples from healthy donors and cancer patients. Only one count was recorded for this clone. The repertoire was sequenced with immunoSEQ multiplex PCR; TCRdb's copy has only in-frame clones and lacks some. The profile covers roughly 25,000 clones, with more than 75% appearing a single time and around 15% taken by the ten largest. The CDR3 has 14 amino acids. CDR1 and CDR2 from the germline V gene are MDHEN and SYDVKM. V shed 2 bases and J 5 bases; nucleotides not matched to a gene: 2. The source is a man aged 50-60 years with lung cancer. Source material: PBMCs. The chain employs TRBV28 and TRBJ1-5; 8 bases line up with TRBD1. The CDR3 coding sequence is TGTGCCAGCAGTTTACGCAGGGGGCATCAGCCCCAGCATTTT. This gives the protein CASSLRRGHQPQHF. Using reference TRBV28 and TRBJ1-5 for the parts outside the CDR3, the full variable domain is DVKVTQSSRYLVKRTGEKVFLECVQDMDHENMFWYRQDPGLGLRLIYFSYDVKMKEKGDIPEGYSVSREKKERFSLILESASTNQTSMYLCASSLRRGHQPQHFGDGTRLSIL.